One and the same sample provided the 21 T cell receptor beta chains below, sequenced in a study of post-analysis software for immune sequencing data. Whole-study results and caveats: The study found TRBV5-6, TRBV5-1 and TRBV20-1 among five or six TRBV segments more frequent in patients than controls.

Incorporated into the TCR beta cDNA libraries were unique molecular identifiers, which served to reduce PCR and sequencing biases. In TCRdb, the PCR reads were re-called with MiXCR into one record per CDR3 protein. The sample has some 890,000 distinct CDR3 sequences, approximately 53% seen once. The antigens for these receptors are not known. The specimen was blood. These receptors were taken from a girl aged 10 to 17 with multiple sclerosis.

This chain links TRBV5-1 with TRBJ2-7, with 11 nucleotides matching TRBD1. The J segment lost 0 bases and the V segment lost 4 bases, leaving 18 bases of the junction unmatched. CDR1 SGHRS and CDR2 YFSETQ come from the germline V gene. CDR3 length: 20 residues. CDR3 sequence (DNA): TGCGCCAGCAGCCCTCACTTGGACAGGGGGCTCGCATGGAGCTCCTACGAGCAGTACTTC. Protein sequence: CASSPHLDRGLAWSSYEQYF.

The chain joins TRBV6-6 to TRBJ2-6; D uncertain. Trimming removed 6 bases at V and 2 bases at J, with 11 bases between. This CDR3 spans 15 amino acids. Per germline, CDR1 MNHNY and CDR2 SVGAGI (reference sequence). CDR3 amino acids: CASSRDTPGANVLTF. CDR3 nucleotides: TGTGCCAGCAGCCGTGACACTCCTGGGGCCAACGTCCTGACTTTC.

This clonotype was counted only a few times. V and J are TRBV29-1 and TRBJ2-3; 13 nucleotides agree with TRBD2. Germline assignment: CDR1 SQVTM and CDR2 ANQGSEA. V shed 6 bases, J shed 4 bases, and the junction held 7 bases outside the gene matches. The CDR3 sequence is 15 residues long. The CDR3 loop is CSVQGTSGISDTQYF. In nucleotides, the CDR3 is TGCAGCGTCCAAGGGACTAGCGGGATTTCAGATACGCAGTATTTT.

The J gene is TRBJ2-4, the V gene TRBV7-2; TRBD1 matches 8 bases. The CDR3 sequence is 14 residues long. The germline V gene encodes CDR1 SGHTA and CDR2 FQGNSA. V shed 7 bases and J 8 bases; nucleotides not matched to a gene: 10. The CDR3 DNA sequence: TGTGCCAGCACTCCGGGACAGGAATATGACATTCAGTACTTC. This sequence encodes CASTPGQEYDIQYF.

J is TRBJ2-5 and V is TRBV29-1; the D gene is possibly TRBD1 (5 bases). This CDR3 has 13 residues. Germline V lookup: CDR1 SQVTM, CDR2 ANQGSEA. V lost 5 bases, J lost 2 bases, and 12 bases lay in between. The CDR3 DNA reads TGCAGCGTTCCTTCGACAGCACAAGAGACCCAGTACTTC. Protein sequence: CSVPSTAQETQYF.

The chain employs TRBV20-1 and TRBJ2-6; no clear D gene. V lost 5 bases, J lost 0 bases, and 8 bases lay in between. The CDR3 has 14 residues. CDR1 is DFQATT, CDR2 SNEGSKA, per germline (reference sequence). CDR3 in amino acids: CSAESISGANVLTF. In nucleotides, the CDR3 is TGCAGTGCTGAGTCTATCTCTGGGGCCAACGTCCTGACTTTC.

V usage is TRBV28 and J usage is TRBJ2-7; either TRBD1 or TRBD2 may fit D (5 bases each). The CDR3 has 14 amino acids. Germline CDR1 and CDR2: MDHEN and SYDVKM. The germline V and J ends were trimmed by 6 bases and 7 bases, with 19 bases remaining between them. The CDR3 is CASSRGRELNEQYF. For the CDR3, the DNA is TGTGCCAGCAGCCGGGGACGGGAACTAAATGAGCAGTACTTC. Combining the CDR3 with reference TRBV28 and TRBJ2-7 gives the whole variable domain DVKVTQSSRYLVKRTGEKVFLECVQDMDHENMFWYRQDPGLGLRLIYFSYDVKMKEKGDIPEGYSVSREKKERFSLILESASTNQTSMYLCASSRGRELNEQYFGPGTRLTVT.

This clonotype was observed a handful of times. The genes are TRBV27 and TRBJ2-3, with 7 bases aligning to TRBD1. V lost 7 bases to trimming and J lost 7 bases; unmatched junction nucleotides: 11. Germline V gene lookup returns CDR1 MNHEY and CDR2 SMNVEV (reference sequence). There are 14 residues in the CDR3. In nucleotides, the CDR3 is TGTGCCAGCACCTCCGAGGGGGCATCGCATACGCAGTATTTT. Translated: CASTSEGASHTQYF.

The rearrangement joins TRBV5-1 to TRBJ2-1; the match to TRBD2 covers 11 bases. The V gene's germline CDR1 is SGHRS and CDR2 YFSETQ. The V and J ends lost 2 bases and 10 bases, in that order; junction bases with no gene match: 8. CDR3 length: 15 residues. The CDR3 DNA reads as TGCGCCAGCAGCTTTGGGACTAGCGGTAGGTCGGAGCAGTTCTTC. This translates into CASSFGTSGRSEQFF.

The chain is built from TRBV2 and TRBJ2-4; 14 bases match TRBD2. V dropped 5 bases and J dropped 13; count of bases not matched to a gene: 10. Per the germline V gene, CDR1 is SNHLY and CDR2 is FYNNEI. The CDR3 sequence is 15 residues long. The CDR3 loop is CASSKGLAGAKPQYF. The CDR3 DNA is TGTGCCAGCAGTAAGGGACTAGCGGGGGCCAAACCCCAGTACTTC. Full variable domain (rest looked up from reference TRBV2 and TRBJ2-4): EPEVTQTPSHQVTQMGQEVILRCVPISNHLYFYWYRQILGQKVEFLVSFYNNEISEKSEIFDDQFSVERPDGSNFTLKIRSTKLEDSAMYFCASSKGLAGAKPQYFGAGTRLSVL.

The rearrangement uses TRBV5-1 and TRBJ2-1; D ambiguous. V was shortened by 5 bases and J by 0 bases, with 9 bases between the two germline ends. CDR1 is SGHRS and CDR2 is YFSETQ in the germline V gene. This CDR3 has 14 amino acids. In DNA form, the CDR3 reads TGCGCCAGCAGGTGGCCGGGCTCCTACAATGAGCAGTTCTTC. This encodes CASRWPGSYNEQFF.

This clonotype has just a few counts. V and J are TRBV5-1 and TRBJ2-1; unclear D gene. Germline assignment: CDR1 SGHRS and CDR2 YFSETQ. V shed 4 bases and J shed 3 bases, with 11 bases lying between them. The CDR3 is 14 residues long. The CDR3 spells CASSPDGFYNEQFF. The CDR3 DNA sequence: TGCGCCAGCAGCCCGGATGGATTCTACAATGAGCAGTTCTTC.

Concerning this clonotype: An end of the junction differs from the germline gene, which may be a read error. This chain uses TRBV20-1 with TRBJ2-1, with D maybe TRBD2 (5 bases). Germline V lookup: CDR1 DFQATT, CDR2 SNEGSKA (reference sequence). This CDR3 comprises 17 residues. CDR3 DNA: TGCAGTGCTCACGCGGGCGCGGACCACAAGACATACAATGATCAGTTCTTC. Its translation is CSAHAGADHKTYNDQFF.

This clonotype was seen a handful of times. The rearrangement uses TRBV20-1 and TRBJ2-7, with TRBD2 matching 8 bases. Per germline, CDR1 DFQATT and CDR2 SNEGSKA (reference sequence). J lost 0 bases, V lost 2 bases, and 6 bases had no gene match. The CDR3 sequence is 15 residues long. The CDR3 here is CSARRGRPTSYEQYF. Here the CDR3 DNA reads TGCAGTGCTAGACGCGGGAGGCCTACCTCCTACGAGCAGTACTTC.

The rearrangement links TRBV7-2 to TRBJ2-1; possibly TRBD1 for D (5 bases). The V gene lost 3 bases and the J gene lost 2 bases, with 8 bases spanning the gap. The CDR3 consists of 14 residues. Germline assignment: CDR1 SGHTA and CDR2 FQGNSA. As DNA, the CDR3 is TGTGCCAGCAGCTTCGACAGTACCTACAATGAGCAGTTCTTC. Translated: CASSFDSTYNEQFF. Full variable domain (rest looked up from reference TRBV7-2 and TRBJ2-1): GAGVSQSPSNKVTEKGKDVELRCDPISGHTALYWYRQSLGQGLEFLIYFQGNSAPDKSGLPSDRFSAERTGGSVSTLTIQRTQQEDSAVYLCASSFDSTYNEQFFGPGTRLTVL.

The chain has TRBV20-1 and TRBJ1-2; 7 bases are shared with TRBD1. Germline V lookup: CDR1 DFQATT, CDR2 SNEGSKA (reference sequence). J was trimmed by 6 bases and V by 6 bases; bases with no gene match: 37. The CDR3 runs 22 residues. This chain's CDR3 is CSALTRDSRKIGGFPPKDGYTF. Written as DNA, the CDR3 is TGCAGTGCCCTGACCCGGGACAGTAGAAAGATAGGGGGCTTTCCGCCTAAGGATGGCTACACCTTC.

The rearrangement joins TRBV5-1 to TRBJ2-5; no clear D. This CDR3 spans 15 amino acids. In germline, CDR1 is SGHRS, CDR2 YFSETQ. V was clipped by 2 bases and J by 5 bases, with 16 bases between them. The CDR3 is CASSLNQASGETQYF. Written as DNA, the CDR3 is TGCGCCAGCAGCTTAAACCAGGCGTCCGGGGAGACCCAGTACTTC.

The rearrangement links TRBV5-1 to TRBJ2-5; D possibly corresponds to TRBD2 (5 bases). Per the germline V gene, CDR1 is SGHRS and CDR2 is YFSETQ. This CDR3 is built from 15 residues. Trimming removed 0 bases from V and 4 bases from J, with 13 bases in between. The CDR3 loop is CASSLEVGVGETQYF. The CDR3 region has the DNA TGCGCCAGCAGCTTGGAGGTCGGGGTAGGAGAGACCCAGTACTTC.

The table lists this clonotype with a few counts. The chain uses TRBV24-1 and TRBJ2-3, with 13 positions matching TRBD2. The CDR3 length is 17 residues. In germline, CDR1 is KGHDR, CDR2 SFDVKD. V lost 4 bases to trimming and J lost 5 bases; unmatched junction nucleotides: 8. As DNA, the CDR3 is TGTGCCACCAGTGACCGGACTAGCGGGAGCTCATTAGATACGCAGTATTTT. It is translated as CATSDRTSGSSLDTQYF.

This chain joins TRBV29-1 and TRBJ2-4; the D is unclear. Trimming took off 4 bases at V and 0 bases at J, with 13 bases between the two ends. The CDR3 extends over 15 amino acids. Germline V gene lookup returns CDR1 SQVTM and CDR2 ANQGSEA. CDR3 DNA sequence: TGCAGCGTTGTTCCGGGTTTAATAGCCAAAAACATTCAGTACTTC. Amino acid sequence: CSVVPGLIAKNIQYF.

The rearrangement uses TRBV6-6 and TRBJ2-7, with 10 bases fitting TRBD1. The CDR3 has 16 amino acids. J lost 4 bases, V lost 4 bases, and 10 bases had no gene match. Germline V gene sequence: CDR1 MNHNY, CDR2 SVGAGI (reference sequence). The CDR3 DNA follows: TGTGCCAGCAGTTGCGAGGGTCGACAGGGGGCTTACGAGCAGTACTTC. It codes for CASSCEGRQGAYEQYF.